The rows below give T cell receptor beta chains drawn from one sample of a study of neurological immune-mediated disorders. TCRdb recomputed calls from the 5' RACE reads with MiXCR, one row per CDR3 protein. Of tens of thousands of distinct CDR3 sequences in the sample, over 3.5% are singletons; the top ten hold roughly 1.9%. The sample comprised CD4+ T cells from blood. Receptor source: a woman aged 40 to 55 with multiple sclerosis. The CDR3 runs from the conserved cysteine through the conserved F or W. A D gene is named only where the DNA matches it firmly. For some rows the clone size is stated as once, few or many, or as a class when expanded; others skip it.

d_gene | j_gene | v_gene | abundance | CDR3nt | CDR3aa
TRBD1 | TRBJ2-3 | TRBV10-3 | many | TGTGCCACTACGTTCGGGGACAGGGATACGCAGTATTTT | CATTFGDRDTQYF
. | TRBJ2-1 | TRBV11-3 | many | TGTGCCAGCAGCTTAGTTTCGGGGAAAATTGAGCAGTTCTTC | CASSLVSGKIEQFF
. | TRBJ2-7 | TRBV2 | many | TGTGCCAGCAGTGTAGGACCCCTCTTCTACGAGCAGTACTTC | CASSVGPLFYEQYF
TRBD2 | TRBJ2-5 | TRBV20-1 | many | TGCAGTGCTAGAGATAGTTCCGGGGGACTAAGTCAAGAGACCCAGTACTTC | CSARDSSGGLSQETQYF
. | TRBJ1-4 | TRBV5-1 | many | TGCGCCAGCAGCTCGGGGGGGGCAACTAATGAAAAACTGTTTTTT | CASSSGGATNEKLFF
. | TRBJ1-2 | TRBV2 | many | TGTGCCAGCATCGGGTCGTTCAGGGACGACCACACCTTC | CASIGSFRDDHTF
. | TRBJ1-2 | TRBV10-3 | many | TGTGCCATCAGTGAGGGAGGGTACGACGGCTACACCTTC | CAISEGGYDGYTF
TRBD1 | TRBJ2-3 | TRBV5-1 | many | TGCGCCAGCAGAGACGCTCCGACAGGGTTAGATACGCAGTATTTT | CASRDAPTGLDTQYF
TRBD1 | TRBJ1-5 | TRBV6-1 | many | TGTGCCAGCAGTGAATACGATAACAGGGGATGGAGCAATCAGCCCCAGCATTTT | CASSEYDNRGWSNQPQHF
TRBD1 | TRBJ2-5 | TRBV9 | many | TGTGCCAGCAGCGCGAGCGTGGGACAGGGGGAGACCCAGTACTTC | CASSASVGQGETQYF
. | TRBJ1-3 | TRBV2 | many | TGTGCCAGCAGGAAGGAGTCTGGAAACACCATATATTTT | CASRKESGNTIYF
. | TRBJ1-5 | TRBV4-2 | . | TGTGCCAGCAGCCAAGCGGGTTTGCCCCAGCATTTT | CASSQAGLPQHF
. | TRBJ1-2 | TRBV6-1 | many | TGTGCCAGCAGTGAATATGTGGGGACCTCTAACTATGGCTACACCTTC | CASSEYVGTSNYGYTF
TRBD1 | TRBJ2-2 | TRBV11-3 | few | TGTGCCAGCAGCCCCTGGGACAGGGCCACCGGGGAGCTGTTTTTT | CASSPWDRATGELFF
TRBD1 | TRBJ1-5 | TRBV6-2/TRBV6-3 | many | TGTGCCAGCAATACCGACAGGGCTGGCAATCAGCCCCAGCATTTT | CASNTDRAGNQPQHF
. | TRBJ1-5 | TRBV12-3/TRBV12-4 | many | TGTGCCAGCAGTCCAGCGGTCTCGGGGCCCAATCATCAGCCCCAGCATTTT | CASSPAVSGPNHQPQHF
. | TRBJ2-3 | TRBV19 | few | TGTGCCAGTAGTATAGAGCCCCTATGGGGAGCAGATACGCAGTATTTT | CASSIEPLWGADTQYF
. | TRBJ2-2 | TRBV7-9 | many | TGTGCCAGCAGCTTTTTTTGGGAAACCGGGGAGCTGTTTTTT | CASSFFWETGELFF
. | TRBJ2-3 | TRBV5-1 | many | TGCGCCAGCAGCTTCGGCCCCGTGGGGACAGATACGCAGTATTTT | CASSFGPVGTDTQYF
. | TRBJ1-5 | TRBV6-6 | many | TGTGCCAGCAGCTCGGACAGACTCAATCAGCCCCAGCATTTT | CASSSDRLNQPQHF
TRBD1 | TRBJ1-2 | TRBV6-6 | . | TGTGCCAGCAGTTTGGGACAGGGGTTCTACACCTTC | CASSLGQGFYTF
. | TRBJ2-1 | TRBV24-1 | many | TGTGCCACCAGTGATTCACCGGGACTCCCTTCCTACAATGAGCAGTTCTTC | CATSDSPGLPSYNEQFF
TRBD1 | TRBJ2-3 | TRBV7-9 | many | TGTGCCAGCAGCTTAAGACAGGGGGCCTCAGATACGCAGTATTTT | CASSLRQGASDTQYF
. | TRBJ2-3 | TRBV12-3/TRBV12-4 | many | TGTGCCAGCAGGGTCACAGATACGCAGTATTTT | CASRVTDTQYF
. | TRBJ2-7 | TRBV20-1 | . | TGCAGTGCTTACAGGGCTCGATCCTACGAGCAGTACTTC | CSAYRARSYEQYF
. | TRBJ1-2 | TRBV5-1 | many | TGCGCCAGCAGAGATGGGGTTGGGGATGGCTACACCTTC | CASRDGVGDGYTF
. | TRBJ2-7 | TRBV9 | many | TGTGCCAGCAGCGTAGACTCGTTCCGGGAGCAGTACTTC | CASSVDSFREQYF
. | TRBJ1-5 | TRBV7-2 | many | TGTGCCAGCAGCCCTCGGACAGCCTTTGAATATAGCAATCAGCCCCAGCATTTT | CASSPRTAFEYSNQPQHF
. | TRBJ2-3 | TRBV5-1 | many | TGCGCCAGCAGCCCCGGGCAGCCTAGCACAGATACGCAGTATTTT | CASSPGQPSTDTQYF
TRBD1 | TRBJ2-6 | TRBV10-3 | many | TGTGTCATCAGTGGGACAGCCTCTGGGGCCAACGTCCTGACTTTC | CVISGTASGANVLTF
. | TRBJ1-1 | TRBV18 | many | TGTGCCAGCTCACCGCGTAGTCCGGACACTGAAGCTTTCTTT | CASSPRSPDTEAFF
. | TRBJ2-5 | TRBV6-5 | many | TGTGCCAGCAGTTACCCCCGCGAGCCAGAGACCCAGTACTTC | CASSYPREPETQYF
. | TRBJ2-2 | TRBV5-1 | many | TGCGCCAGCAGAAGAGAGGGGGGTAGTATCGGGGAGCTGTTTTTT | CASRREGGSIGELFF
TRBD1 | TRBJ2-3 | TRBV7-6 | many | TGTGCCAGCAGCTCCAGGACAGGGGTAGCAGATACGCAGTATTTT | CASSSRTGVADTQYF
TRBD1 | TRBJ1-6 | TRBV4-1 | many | TGCGCCAGCAGCCAAGACGGCAGGGGGCAGGCTCCCCTCAACTTT | CASSQDGRGQAPLNF
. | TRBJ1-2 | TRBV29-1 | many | TGCAGCGGGGGACATCGGAATTCTAACTATGGCTACACCTTC | CSGGHRNSNYGYTF
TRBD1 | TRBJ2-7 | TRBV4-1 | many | TGCGCCAGCAGCCAAGCCCCCGGACAGGGGAAGCACGAGCAGTACTTC | CASSQAPGQGKHEQYF
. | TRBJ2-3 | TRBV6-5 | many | TGTGCCAGCAGTTACTCGAGGGGCAGGGGAGCAACAGATACGCAGTATTTT | CASSYSRGRGATDTQYF
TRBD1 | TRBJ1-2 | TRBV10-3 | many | TGTGCCATCAGCAACCCGACAGGGAGGTATGGCTACACCTTC | CAISNPTGRYGYTF
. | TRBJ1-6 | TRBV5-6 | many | TGTGCCAGCAGCGACCGACAGAACTATAATTCACCCCTCCACTTT | CASSDRQNYNSPLHF
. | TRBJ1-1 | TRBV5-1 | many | TGCGCCAGCAGCTTGGGTCTAGATCGGTCCGCTGAAGCTTTCTTT | CASSLGLDRSAEAFF